The rows below give T cell receptor beta chains drawn from one sample of a study of blood T cell repertoires in COVID-19. Measured with immunoSEQ multiplex PCR; TCRdb has only the in-frame clones, and not every one. There are approximately 170,000 clones in the sample; approximately 85% occur only once, and 6.9% lies in the top ten. The sequencing input was peripheral blood. These receptors originate from a man older than 75 with COVID-19, enrolled during active disease. Each CDR3 is given with its conserved first and last residue. The D gene is left open where the match is weak. For some rows the clone size is stated as once, few or many, or as a class when expanded; others skip it.

J gene,D gene,V gene,clone size,CDR3 protein,CDR3 DNA
TRBJ2-1,TRBD1,TRBV6-5,.,CATKRDRGRNEQFF,TGTGCCACGAAACGGGACAGGGGGCGGAATGAGCAGTTCTTC
TRBJ1-2,.,TRBV5-6,.,CASSPTNSPTNYGYTF,TGTGCCAGCAGCCCAACGAACAGCCCTACTAACTATGGCTACACCTTC
TRBJ1-4,TRBD1,TRBV19,few,CASSALQGRNEKLFF,TGTGCCAGTAGCGCCCTACAGGGGCGGAATGAAAAACTGTTTTTT
TRBJ1-5,.,TRBV7-9,once,CASSFTGPPQHF,TGTGCCAGCAGCTTTACAGGCCCACCCCAGCATTTT
TRBJ1-2,.,TRBV11-2,.,CASSLDWRNYGYTF,TGTGCCAGCAGCTTAGATTGGAGGAACTATGGCTACACCTTC
TRBJ2-3,TRBD1,TRBV28,.,CASSSGGVSTDTQYF,TGTGCCAGCAGTTCAGGGGGCGTATCCACAGATACGCAGTATTTT
TRBJ2-2,.,TRBV5-6,.,CASSLKGPNTGELFF,TGTGCCAGCAGCTTAAAGGGGCCGAACACCGGGGAGCTGTTTTTT
TRBJ1-5,TRBD1,TRBV4-3,once,CASSRDREDQPQHF,TGCGCCAGCAGCCGGGACAGGGAGGATCAGCCCCAGCATTTT
TRBJ1-5,.,TRBV18,.,CASPGEGQPQHF,TGTGCCAGCCCGGGGGAGGGGCAGCCCCAGCATTTT
TRBJ1-6,.,TRBV19,.,CASSIDRYNSPLHF,TGTGCCAGTAGTATTGACAGATATAATTCACCCCTCCACTTT
TRBJ2-3,.,TRBV19,.,CASSIGPERRNFRDTQYF,TGTGCCAGTAGTATTGGTCCGGAGCGGAGGAATTTCCGGGATACGCAGTATTTT
TRBJ2-7,.,TRBV4-2,.,CASSQDRGEQYF,TGTGCCAGCAGCCAAGATAGGGGGGAGCAGTACTTC
TRBJ1-1,.,TRBV19,.,CASSLQGTNTEAFF,TGTGCCAGTAGTCTCCAGGGCACGAACACTGAAGCTTTCTTT
TRBJ1-1,.,TRBV5-1,.,CASSLFGRTEAFF,TGCGCCAGCAGCTTGTTTGGGAGGACTGAAGCTTTCTTT
TRBJ1-5,.,TRBV18,few,CASSPNRVLDQPQHF,TGTGCCAGCTCACCTAACAGGGTGTTGGATCAGCCCCAGCATTTT
TRBJ1-2,TRBD1,TRBV11-2,few,CASSPRTGTNYGYTF,TGTGCCAGCAGCCCCCGGACAGGGACTAACTATGGCTACACCTTC